Here is one TCR beta chain with its context. Its specificity is not known. These data come from a study of type 1 regulatory T cells. On the study more broadly: An in vitro protocol generated T-allo10, a Tr1-enriched, alloantigen-specific CD4 T cell product.

TCRdb re-derived calls from the reads in MiXCR, one entry per CDR3 protein. Of tens of thousands of distinct CDR3 sequences in the sample, just under 50% were seen once. V was cut by 5 bases and J by 4 bases, with 18 bases left in between. The CDR3 contains 16 residues. Germline-derived CDR1 and CDR2 are SGHVS and FQNEAQ. The receptor was isolated from a human donor in good health. Sequencing input: cultured non-Tr1 T cells, either the whole culture or a sorted T cell fraction (not recorded which). The chain carries TRBV7-8 and TRBJ1-3, with a weak D call TRBD1 (5 bases). CDR3 sequence reads: CASSLQTGQAGNTIYF. The CDR3, as DNA: TGTGCCAGCAGCCTTCAAACGGGGCAGGCAGGAAACACCATATATTTT.